This T cell receptor beta chain was observed in a study of T cell responses to AZD1222 COVID-19 vaccine. Broader study findings: Donors, mostly white British, included more females; clonal diversity was possibly underestimated.

Trimming at V came to 6 bases and at J to 0 bases, leaving 6 bases not matched to a gene. CDR1 and CDR2 from the germline V gene are KGHSH and LQKENI. This CDR3 has 15 amino acids. TCRdb's copy holds only in-frame clones and misses some; the assay was immunoSEQ multiplex PCR. Of 250,000 to 300,000 clones in the sample, around 92% were seen once. On this clone itself: Its target is not known.

The sample here was peripheral blood, taken 28 days after the second AZD1222 dose. The clonotype was recovered from an adult who received the AZD1222 COVID-19 vaccine. The chain employs TRBV18 and TRBJ1-1, with 8 bases that match TRBD1. As DNA, the CDR3 is TGTGCCAGCTCTTACCGGGACAGGATGAACACTGAAGCTTTCTTT. This encodes CASSYRDRMNTEAFF. The variable domain in full, with the rest retrieved from reference TRBV18 and TRBJ1-1, is NAGVMQNPRHLVRRRGQEARLRCSPMKGHSHVYWYRQLPEEGLKFMVYLQKENIIDESGMPKERFSAEFPKEGPSILRIQQVVRGDSAAYFCASSYRDRMNTEAFFGQGTRLTVV.